Below are 14 T cell receptor beta chains sequenced from a single sample in a study of siplizumab effects on memory and regulatory T cells. Cells that made up the mixed lymphocyte reaction were cocultured at 37°C for under 7 days. TCRdb's table, derived via immunoSEQ multiplex PCR, lists solely in-frame clones and lacks some. The table records about 14,000 clones, about 50% of them present only once. No cognate antigen is known for these TCRs. The sample was CFSE-low (dividing) CD4+ T cells sorted from an allogeneic mixed lymphocyte reaction. All receptors come from a human donor in good health; the cells came from an allogeneic mixed lymphocyte reaction.

This clone was seen a few times. The rearrangement uses TRBV10-3 and TRBJ1-1; TRBD1 might be the D (5 bases). This CDR3 region has 14 residues. The germline V gene has CDR1 ENHRY and CDR2 SYGVKD. Trimming cost V 6 bases and J 4 bases, with 15 bases left between them. The CDR3 here is CAIRPNDGATEAFF. In DNA form, the CDR3 reads TGTGCCATCAGGCCCAATGACGGGGCCACTGAAGCTTTCTTT.

This clone came up a few times. V and J are TRBV29-1 and TRBJ1-1; no firm D call. The V gene lost 4 bases and the J gene lost 0 bases, with 12 bases spanning the gap. The CDR3 sequence is 14 residues long. CDR1 is SQVTM, CDR2 ANQGSEA, per germline. The CDR3: CSVGPTTMNTEAFF. The CDR3 bases are TGCAGCGTTGGCCCCACTACTATGAACACTGAAGCTTTCTTT.

The genes are TRBV27 and TRBJ2-7, with a possible D match to TRBD2 (5 bases). Near its end, the DNA agrees better with TRBJ2-5, so the J call may be wrong. The CDR3 spans 14 residues. Germline assignment: CDR1 MNHEY and CDR2 SMNVEV (reference sequence). The CDR3 reads CASSLSVRGETQYF. CDR3 bases: TGTGCCAGCAGTTTATCGGTTCGGGGTGAGACCCAGTACTTC.

This chain connects TRBV5-6 to TRBJ2-6; perhaps TRBD2 as D (6 bases). This CDR3 comprises 15 residues. Germline values: CDR1 SGHDT, CDR2 YYEEEE. Trimming stripped 2 bases from V and 4 bases from J, with 10 bases between. The CDR3 nucleotides are TGTGCCAGCAGCTTTGCGGGAACCGGGGCCAACGTCCTGACTTTC. Translating it yields CASSFAGTGANVLTF.

In its sample, this clone ranks as medium-sized. The chain employs TRBV6-1 and TRBJ2-7; 11 bases map to TRBD2. The germline gives CDR1 MNHNS, CDR2 SASEGT. CDR3 length: 14 residues. V trimming: 9 bases; J trimming: 4 bases; junction bases outside the gene matches: 8. The CDR3 DNA is TGTGCCAGTACAGCGGCTAGCGGGAGGTACGAGCAGTACTTC. It codes for CASTAASGRYEQYF.

The V and J genes are TRBV2 and TRBJ1-2; TRBD1 aligns across 7 bases. V was pared by 5 bases and J by 6 bases, with 12 bases of the junction left unmatched. The CDR3 covers 15 residues. Germline V gives CDR1 SNHLY, CDR2 FYNNEI. As DNA, the CDR3 is TGTGCCAGCAGTCCTTATACAGGGGATGTAAATGGCTACACCTTC. Protein sequence: CASSPYTGDVNGYTF.

The chain has TRBV5-1 and TRBJ1-5; TRBD1 matches 7 bases. CDR3 length: 15 residues. Germline CDR1 SGHRS, CDR2 YFSETQ. With 0 bases clipped from V and 7 bases from J, the junction kept 7 bases outside the gene matches. DNA of the CDR3: TGCGCCAGCAGCTTGGAAGGGGGCGGAGGACAGCCCCAGCATTTT. Residues: CASSLEGGGGQPQHF.

The chain recombines TRBV11-3 with TRBJ2-7, with TRBD1 identical over 9 bases. This CDR3 spans 13 amino acids. Germline CDR1 and CDR2: SGHNT and YENEEA. V lost 5 bases and J lost 4; bases outside the gene matches: 3. The CDR3 DNA reads as TGTGCCAGCAGCCCCGGACAGGGGTACGAGCAGTACTTC. Translating gives CASSPGQGYEQYF.

The chain joins TRBV19 to TRBJ1-1, with D perhaps matching TRBD1 (6 bases). The CDR3 extends over 15 amino acids. Germline V gene lookup returns CDR1 LNHDA and CDR2 SQIVND (reference sequence). V was clipped by 7 bases and J by 0 bases, with 15 bases between them. The CDR3 here is CASTRSGGLNTEAFF. The DNA of the CDR3 is TGTGCCAGTACACGAAGTGGGGGCTTGAACACTGAAGCTTTCTTT.

This chain links TRBV14 with TRBJ2-3, with TRBD2 matching 8 bases. CDR1 and CDR2 (germline): SGHDN, FVKESK. The CDR3 is made up of 14 amino acids. V was clipped by 4 bases and J by 9 bases; unmatched bases: 9. The CDR3, as DNA: TGTGCCAGCAGCCTCGGACTAGCAGTGGACACGCAGTATTTT. This codes for CASSLGLAVDTQYF.

This chain links TRBV30 with TRBJ2-7; the D gene is possibly TRBD1 (5 bases). Germline V gives CDR1 GTSNPN, CDR2 SVGIG (reference sequence). Trimming left V 0 bases short and J 2 bases short, with 11 bases between. The CDR3 is made up of 14 amino acids. The CDR3 sequence is CAWSVRPQAYEQYF. The CDR3 nucleotides read TGTGCCTGGAGTGTCCGTCCACAGGCCTACGAGCAGTACTTC. Complete variable domain (other parts from reference TRBV30 and TRBJ2-7): SQTIHQWPATLVQPVGSPLSLECTVEGTSNPNLYWYRQAAGRGLQLLFYSVGIGQISSEVPQNLSASRPQDRQFILSSKKLLLSDSGFYLCAWSVRPQAYEQYFGPGTRLTVT.

The chain joins TRBV15 to TRBJ1-6, with D tentatively TRBD1 (6 bases). Between the trimmed V and J ends, which lost 1 base and 14 bases, there was a span of 21 bases. CDR3 length: 16 amino acids. Per germline, CDR1 LNHNV and CDR2 YYDKDF (reference sequence). In DNA, the CDR3 is TGTGCCACCAGCAGAGCCACCCCAGGGGCCGGGAGTTCCCTCCACTTT. Its protein is CATSRATPGAGSSLHF.

This clone was counted only a few times. V is TRBV27 and J is TRBJ2-3, with 7 bases fitting TRBD2. The junction had 10 bases not matched to a gene; V was cut back by 2 bases and J by 2 bases. The CDR3 contains 17 residues. Germline V CDR1 and CDR2: MNHEY, SMNVEV (reference sequence). The CDR3 region is CASSLSGRGGLTDTQYF. DNA of the CDR3: TGTGCCAGCAGTTTAAGTGGGAGGGGAGGCCTCACAGATACGCAGTATTTT.

This chain connects TRBV7-8 to TRBJ1-1; possible D gene TRBD1, 5 bases. The ends were cut back, 5 bases at V and 10 bases at J, with 17 bases in the middle. Germline-derived CDR1 and CDR2 are SGHVS and FQNEAQ. The CDR3 is 13 amino acids. The CDR3 is CASSPSGVRAAFF. CDR3 coding DNA: TGTGCCAGCAGCCCCTCGGGGGTCAGGGCAGCTTTCTTT.